This T cell receptor beta chain is drawn from a study of blood T cell repertoires in COVID-19. The overall study: From the United States, Italy and Spain came samples of acute and convalescent COVID-19.

The CDR3 totals 16 residues. From germline, CDR1 is SGHNT and CDR2 YYREEE (reference sequence). J gave up 1 base and V 5 bases, and 10 bases lay outside the gene matches. Sequenced by immunoSEQ multiplex PCR; TCRdb stores in-frame clones only, minus some. The table includes roughly 270,000 clones, 85% detected once. Individuals drawn from approximately 26 US areas were roughly 18 to 95 years old. Two negative PCRs, clearance, or symptom resolution were required of recovered Cohort 3 donors. The rearrangement joins TRBV5-4 to TRBJ1-2; 8 nucleotides align to TRBD1. Material: PBMCs or T cells enriched from blood (not recorded which). This TCR came from a woman between 45 and 60 years old who had recovered from COVID-19. The CDR3 region has the DNA TGTGCCAGCAGGCCCCGGGACAGGCGGAATAACTATGGCTACACCTTC. Translated: CASRPRDRRNNYGYTF.